This T cell receptor (beta chain) was sequenced for a study of control samples from healthy donors and cancer patients (dated by TCRdb to between 2020 and 2021). From the cysteine up to the phenylalanine, the CDR3 has a length of 17 residues. Here the CDR3 DNA is all that survives: 51 bases in frame from base 1. The germline V end is reduced by 5 bases and the J end by 5 bases; junction bases left unmatched: 12. According to the germline V gene (reference sequence), CDR1 reads SEHNR and CDR2 reads FQNEAQ. Library preparation was by the immunoSEQ multiplex PCR assay. Held by TCRdb, this immuneACCESS table contains in-frame sequences only and omits some clones. Under half of the omission traces to an unresolved V gene where checked; the cause of the rest is unknown. This sample gives roughly 120,000 clones in total; more than 85% of them show up just once. Under 2% of the sample lies in the top ten.

A remark on this clone: Which antigen it targets is not known. No per-base quality is available; no much larger clone lies one base away.

The sequenced material came from PBMCs. The TCR comes from a man between 50 and 59 years old with head and neck cancer. Rearrangement joined TRBV7-9 to TRBJ2-2; 9 central bases correspond to TRBD1. The DNA sequence is as follows: TGTGCCAGCAGCCTGGTCTCCGGGACAGGGAAAACCGGGGAGCTGTTTTTT. Its product reads: CASSLVSGTGKTGELFF.